Listed here is a single TCR beta chain. Antigen specificity is unknown. TCRdb re-derived calls from the reads in MiXCR, one entry per CDR3 protein. The table shows around 62,000 distinct CDR3 sequences, with about 69% occurring only once. The germline V gene encodes CDR1 MDHEN and CDR2 SYDVKM. Trimming removed 7 bases from V and 3 bases from J, with 9 bases in between. There are 13 residues in the CDR3. This sample was taken from a study of type 1 regulatory T cells. Sequencing was done on a sample of cultured T cells, either the whole culture or a sorted T cell fraction (not recorded which). Indicated subset: Tr1-enriched cell product generated in vitro against host alloantigens. The receptor comes from a human donor in good health. J is TRBJ2-2 and V is TRBV28; D is ambiguous. The CDR3 coding sequence is TGTGCCAGCATTCAACAATACACCGGGGAGCTGTTTTTT. Its protein is CASIQQYTGELFF.